What follows describes a single T cell receptor beta chain. The authors' processing: Estimates of nucleated cell counts were drawn from the amplification of reference gene primers. Using immunoSEQ multiplex PCR, the repertoire was profiled, and TCRdb retains in-frame clones only, with some absent. That table gives V, J and clone size, and the DNA gave D and trimming. The sample has approximately 160,000 clones, approximately 86% seen once. These data come from a study of blood T cell repertoires in COVID-19. Across the study: COVID-19 samples, acute and convalescent, were from the United States, Italy and Spain. Sample material is recorded as cDNA or gDNA derived from T cells, B-cell-depleted T cells, or PBMCs.

V lost 7 bases and J 12 bases, leaving 7 bases between the germline ends. CDR1 and CDR2 (germline): SNHLY, FYNNEI. CDR3 size: 9 residues. The source of this sequence is a man aged 55 to 70 with COVID-19, enrolled during active disease. Sequencing was done on a sample of peripheral blood. The chain couples TRBV2 to TRBJ2-1; D is unclear. The CDR3 region has the DNA TGTGCCAGCAATAGTGTGCAGTTCTTC. Amino acids: CASNSVQFF.